The 5 T cell receptor beta chains listed next were all sequenced from one sample in a study of blood T cell repertoires in COVID-19 (dated by TCRdb to about 2020). Libraries were constructed by the immunoSEQ multiplex PCR assay. What TCRdb holds here is the immuneACCESS table cut down to in-frame rearrangements. Part of the clones is not present; checked against another copy, under half of the missing clones reflect an unresolved V gene, and the others are unexplained. The sample data list about 380,000 clones, and 70% to 90% of these were observed just once. The ten biggest clones cover roughly 1.2% of the sample. The sample comprised PBMCs or T cells enriched from blood (not recorded which). These receptors were taken from a woman aged 18-35 years who had recovered from COVID-19.

The chain couples TRBV5-6 to TRBJ1-2; TRBD1 might be the D (5 bases). Germline CDR1 is SGHDT and CDR2 is YYEEEE. V was trimmed by 1 base and J by 3 bases, leaving 10 bases between them. The CDR3 length is 14 residues. Here the CDR3 reads CASSLPGGDYGYTF. DNA for the CDR3: TGTGCCAGCAGCTTGCCCGGAGGGGACTATGGCTACACCTTC.

J is TRBJ1-2 and V is TRBV30; no definite D call. Germline CDR1 and CDR2: GTSNPN and SVGIG (reference sequence). The CDR3 extends over 13 amino acids. The V end lost 0 bases, the J end lost 5 bases, and 10 bases lay between the germline ends. CDR3 DNA: TGTGCCTGGAGTGTAATGGCAGGTTATGGCTACACCTTC. Translated, it gives CAWSVMAGYGYTF.

The V and J genes are TRBV4-2 and TRBJ2-5; a possible D gene is TRBD2 (5 bases). The V end was cut by 0 bases, the J end by 5 bases, with 13 bases between. CDR1 is LGHNA and CDR2 is YNFKEQ in the germline V gene. This CDR3 region has 15 residues. This CDR3 is CASSQEEGVRETQYF. The CDR3 DNA sequence: TGTGCCAGCAGCCAAGAAGAGGGAGTCCGGGAGACCCAGTACTTC.

The V gene is TRBV19, the J gene TRBJ1-1, with TRBD1 matching 8 bases. Germline-derived CDR1 and CDR2 are LNHDA and SQIVND (reference sequence). The trim removed 9 bases at V and 1 base at J, leaving 7 bases unmatched. The CDR3 sequence is 14 residues long. The CDR3 loop is CASHLDRGNTEAFF. The CDR3 coding sequence is TGTGCCAGCCACTTAGACAGGGGGAACACTGAAGCTTTCTTT.

The V call is TRBV6-5, the J call TRBJ1-2; the D gene is possibly TRBD1 (6 bases). CDR1 and CDR2 from the germline V gene are MNHEY and SVGAGI. V was pared by 6 bases and J by 4 bases, with 12 bases between. This CDR3 is 13 amino acids long. Here the CDR3 reads CASRLGQSYGYTF. The CDR3 nucleotides read TGTGCCAGCAGATTAGGACAGAGCTATGGCTACACCTTC.